Below, 10 T cell receptor beta chains from the same sample are listed, as sequenced in a study of shared clonotypes between healthy human individuals. The naive CD8 population came from CD45RO-negative cells selected for CCR7, without terminally differentiated effector memory CD45RA+ cells. TCRdb's table, derived via immunoSEQ multiplex PCR, lists solely in-frame clones and lacks some. Of about 2.2 million clones listed, about 93% were seen once; the top ten hold 1.5% to 2%. The sequenced sample was naive CD8+ T cells from PBMCs. These receptors all stem from a man aged 18 to 29 in good health. Some clones in this sample may be carry-over from other donors' samples.

The genes are TRBV4-2 and TRBJ2-3; D is unresolved. Germline lookup yields CDR1 LGHNA and CDR2 YNFKEQ. V dropped 4 bases and J dropped 0 bases, with 5 bases sitting between them. CDR3 length: 13 amino acids. CDR3 protein: CASSPASTDTQYF. DNA for the CDR3: TGTGCCAGCAGCCCCGCTAGCACAGATACGCAGTATTTT.

The chain joins TRBV10-3 to TRBJ2-2; TRBD2 aligns across 10 bases. From germline, CDR1 is ENHRY and CDR2 SYGVKD. There are 15 residues in the CDR3. Trimming removed 10 bases from V and 4 bases from J; junction bases left unmatched: 9. DNA for the CDR3: TGTGCCACCTTTACTAGCGGGACGCCCACCGGGGAGCTGTTTTTT. It yields the protein CATFTSGTPTGELFF.

The V and J genes are TRBV5-5 and TRBJ2-1; no clear D gene. V was pared by 3 bases and J by 5 bases, with 9 bases between. Germline CDR1 reads SGHKS; CDR2 reads YYEKEE (reference sequence). The CDR3 loop spans 13 amino acids. CDR3 region: CASSSLPDNEQFF. DNA for the CDR3: TGTGCCAGCAGCTCACTACCGGACAATGAGCAGTTCTTC.

The chain joins TRBV4-3 to TRBJ1-1; 8 bases align to TRBD1. In germline, CDR1 is LGHNA, CDR2 YSLEER. The V segment lost 4 bases and the J segment 5 bases; nucleotides outside the gene matches: 6. This CDR3 spans 14 amino acids. The DNA of the CDR3 is TGCGCCAGCAGCCCTGGACAGGGAGGGACTGAAGCTTTCTTT. This codes for CASSPGQGGTEAFF.

This clone has only one observation. The rearrangement links TRBV7-9 to TRBJ1-1; maybe TRBD1 (5 bases). V lost 1 base, J lost 7 bases, and 10 bases lay in between. The length of the CDR3 is 13 residues. Germline CDR1 and CDR2: SEHNR and FQNEAQ (reference sequence). This CDR3 is CASSLGGYGEAFF. The CDR3 DNA reads as TGTGCCAGCAGCTTAGGGGGGTACGGTGAAGCTTTCTTT.

The V and J genes are TRBV9 and TRBJ2-2; D is ambiguous. CDR3 length: 14 residues. Trimming stripped 2 bases from V and 4 bases from J, with 9 bases between. Germline V gene data show CDR1 as SGDLS and CDR2 as YYNGEE. The CDR3 nucleotides read TGTGCCAGCAGCGTCAGGCGGTTCACCGGGGAGCTGTTTTTT. Its translation: CASSVRRFTGELFF.

V gene TRBV28 combines with J gene TRBJ2-2, with D possibly TRBD2 on 6 matching bases. This CDR3 contains 14 residues. The ends were cut back, 3 bases at V and 5 bases at J, with 10 bases in the middle. CDR1 is MDHEN and CDR2 is SYDVKM in the germline V gene. The CDR3 DNA is TGTGCCAGCAGTTTCCAGACTAGAACCGGGGAGCTGTTTTTT. Encoded protein: CASSFQTRTGELFF.

This sequence joins TRBV6-5 and TRBJ2-1; 8 positions match TRBD1. Germline assignment: CDR1 MNHEY and CDR2 SVGAGI. The J segment lost 15 bases and the V segment lost 5 bases, leaving 6 bases of the junction unmatched. The CDR3 has 11 residues. CDR3 protein: CASSQGTGLFF. For the CDR3, the DNA is TGTGCCAGCAGTCAAGGGACAGGACTGTTCTTC.

V gene TRBV7-2 combines with J gene TRBJ2-7; D is undetermined. The CDR3 covers 14 residues. Germline V gene sequence: CDR1 SGHTA, CDR2 FQGNSA. The germline V and J ends were trimmed by 2 bases and 3 bases, with 11 bases remaining between them. As DNA, the CDR3 is TGTGCCAGCAGCTTAACCGTCCGCGGCTACGAGCAGTACTTC. This translates into CASSLTVRGYEQYF.

V and J are TRBV28 and TRBJ2-3; perhaps TRBD2 as D (5 bases). This CDR3 has 11 residues. V lost 2 bases, J lost 8 bases, and 5 bases lay in between. CDR1 MDHEN and CDR2 SYDVKM come from the germline V gene. The CDR3 sequence: CASSLEGTQYF. In DNA, the CDR3 is TGTGCCAGCAGTTTAGAGGGTACGCAGTATTTT.